This note documents a single T cell receptor beta chain sequence. The target antigen is unknown. This specimen comes from a study of monozygotic twins with inflammatory bowel disease. General study points: Extra variability in the repertoires of patients may have come from differing immunosuppressive treatments.

There are 13 residues in the CDR3. Germline CDR1 is MRHNA and CDR2 is SNTAGT. In preparing each TCR library, about 3,500 ng of total RNA was used. TCRdb re-called the 5' RACE reads, yielding one record per CDR3 amino acid sequence without DNA. This sample's table reports around 99,000 distinct CDR3 sequences. The rearrangement joins TRBV6-4 to TRBJ2-1; absent DNA, TCRdb's TRBD1 call cannot be checked. The TCR originated in a human donor with ulcerative colitis or Crohn's disease, or a healthy co-twin of an affected twin (not recorded which). Sequencing input: blood. CDR3: CASSTGEGNEQFF.